A selection of T cell receptor beta chains follows, all from one sample in a study of blood T cell repertoires in COVID-19. Here immunoSEQ multiplex PCR was the method, and the copy in TCRdb shows in-frame clones only, minus some. The sample includes 35,000 to 55,000 clones, around 70% of them seen just once. Sequencing input: peripheral blood. Source of these receptors: a man older than 75 with acute or convalescent COVID-19. Each CDR3 is given with its conserved first and last residue. Each record gives: clone size, V gene, J gene, D gene, CDR3 protein, CDR3 DNA. D genes are given only for firm matches. Only part of the rows carry a size: once, few, many, or a class if the clone is expanded.

.	TRBV5-5	TRBJ1-1	.	CASSLAQGKAFF	TGTGCCAGCAGCTTGGCCCAGGGGAAAGCTTTCTTT
.	TRBV5-6	TRBJ1-4	.	CASSLDGRSFGEKLFF	TGTGCCAGCAGCTTGGACGGGAGATCGTTTGGTGAAAAACTGTTTTTT
.	TRBV6-5	TRBJ2-1	.	CASRGAGEQFF	TGTGCCAGCAGGGGGGCCGGGGAGCAGTTCTTC
.	TRBV9	TRBJ1-1	.	CASSPRTRTGEAFF	TGTGCCAGCAGCCCTAGGACCAGAACAGGTGAAGCTTTCTTT
.	TRBV12-3/TRBV12-4	TRBJ1-6	TRBD1	CATQGAPSSPLHF	TGTGCCACTCAGGGGGCGCCTAGTTCACCCCTCCACTTT
.	TRBV3-1/TRBV3-2	TRBJ2-4	.	CASSQEGLGGEKNIQYF	TGTGCCAGCAGCCAAGAAGGGTTGGGGGGTGAGAAAAACATTCAGTACTTC
.	TRBV9	TRBJ1-1	.	CASSVEVGTEAFF	TGTGCCAGCAGCGTAGAAGTCGGCACTGAAGCTTTCTTT
few	TRBV19	TRBJ1-1	.	CASSKGREPNTEAFF	TGTGCCAGTAGTAAGGGCAGGGAACCGAACACTGAAGCTTTCTTT
.	TRBV18	TRBJ2-5	TRBD2	CASSPPRGVSKTQYF	TGTGCCAGCTCACCACCCCGGGGGGTCTCTAAGACCCAGTACTTC
.	TRBV29-1	TRBJ1-1	TRBD1	CSVRQGTNTEAFF	TGCAGCGTAAGACAGGGAACGAACACTGAAGCTTTCTTT
.	TRBV6-5	TRBJ1-5	TRBD1	CASSRQGLNQPQHF	TGTGCCAGCAGTCGACAGGGATTGAATCAGCCCCAGCATTTT
.	TRBV19	TRBJ1-3	.	CASSIDWTVDSGNTIYF	TGTGCCAGTAGTATAGATTGGACAGTTGACTCTGGAAACACCATATATTTT
once	TRBV14	TRBJ1-4	TRBD1	CASSRLQGRGEKLFF	TGTGCCAGCAGCCGCCTACAGGGGAGAGGTGAAAAACTGTTTTTT
.	TRBV29-1	TRBJ1-2	TRBD1	CSVGQGLSGYTF	TGCAGCGTTGGACAGGGTTTAAGTGGCTACACCTTC
once	TRBV19	TRBJ2-5	TRBD2	CASSTGSGGETQYF	TGTGCCAGTAGTACGGGGTCGGGGGGTGAGACCCAGTACTTC
.	TRBV5-1	TRBJ2-5	.	CASSFHQDGSETQYF	TGCGCCAGCAGCTTCCACCAGGATGGTTCAGAGACCCAGTACTTC
.	TRBV27	TRBJ2-2	.	CASRVSPSTGELFF	TGTGCCAGCAGGGTTTCCCCCAGCACCGGGGAGCTGTTTTTT
.	TRBV6-2/TRBV6-3	TRBJ2-5	TRBD2	CASSQLAGVWETQYF	TGTGCCAGCAGTCAACTAGCGGGAGTGTGGGAGACCCAGTACTTC
few	TRBV7-9	TRBJ2-2	TRBD1	CASSLASQGADTGELFF	TGTGCCAGCAGCTTAGCTTCACAGGGGGCCGACACCGGGGAGCTGTTTTTT
.	TRBV7-9	TRBJ2-2	TRBD1	CASSTGTGFTGELFF	TGTGCCAGCAGCACCGGGACAGGGTTTACCGGGGAGCTGTTTTTT
.	TRBV9	TRBJ2-1	TRBD1	CASNSGQLFDNEQFF	TGTGCCAGCAACTCGGGACAGTTGTTTGACAATGAGCAGTTCTTC
.	TRBV27	TRBJ2-1	TRBD1	CASSLGGQGPRGEQFF	TGTGCCAGCAGTTTAGGGGGACAGGGGCCCCGGGGTGAGCAGTTCTTC
once	TRBV5-3	TRBJ1-5	.	CARSLARTPTNQPQHF	TGTGCCAGAAGCTTGGCGCGGACACCAACAAATCAGCCCCAGCATTTT
.	TRBV18	TRBJ1-1	TRBD1	CASSRQGAADTEAFF	TGTGCCAGCTCCCGACAGGGGGCAGCGGACACTGAAGCTTTCTTT
few	TRBV11-2	TRBJ1-6	.	CASSLDGGNSPLHF	TGTGCCAGCAGCCTGGACGGGGGGAATTCACCCCTCCACTTT
.	TRBV3-1/TRBV3-2	TRBJ1-3	.	CASSHTSSGNTIYF	TGTGCCAGCAGCCACACGAGCTCTGGAAACACCATATATTTT
.	TRBV28	TRBJ1-4	TRBD1	CASGGQGVIGEKLFF	TGTGCCAGCGGGGGACAGGGAGTTATTGGGGAAAAACTGTTTTTT
.	TRBV5-1	TRBJ1-1	TRBD1	CASSLGTGGGTEAFF	TGCGCCAGCAGCTTGGGGACAGGGGGCGGCACTGAAGCTTTCTTT
.	TRBV5-1	TRBJ2-2	TRBD2	CASKSRPGLAGIANTGELFF	TGCGCCAGCAAAAGCCGGCCGGGACTAGCGGGAATCGCGAACACCGGGGAGCTGTTTTTT
once	TRBV27	TRBJ1-2	.	CASSLYSGNYGYTF	TGTGCCAGCAGTTTATATTCGGGGAACTATGGCTACACCTTC
.	TRBV5-6	TRBJ1-1	TRBD1	CASSSPGQGKYTEAFF	TGTGCCAGCAGCTCACCGGGACAGGGGAAATACACTGAAGCTTTCTTT
.	TRBV7-2	TRBJ1-1	.	CASSLVGGQVTEAFF	TGTGCCAGCAGCCTAGTGGGGGGGCAAGTCACTGAAGCTTTCTTT
.	TRBV7-8	TRBJ2-7	.	CASSWDDRGLAGDNEQYF	TGTGCCAGCAGCTGGGATGACAGGGGATTAGCGGGAGACAACGAGCAGTACTTC
.	TRBV5-1	TRBJ1-1	.	CASSTRTGGESKAFF	TGCGCCAGCAGCACCCGTACCGGGGGGGAATCGAAAGCTTTCTTT
.	TRBV10-1	TRBJ1-5	.	CASSEPQRRISNQPQHF	TGCGCCAGCAGTGAGCCCCAAAGGCGGATAAGCAATCAGCCCCAGCATTTT
few	TRBV7-2	TRBJ2-5	TRBD1	CASSSPKGQGKETQYF	TGTGCCAGCAGCTCACCCAAGGGACAGGGGAAAGAGACCCAGTACTTC
.	TRBV3-1/TRBV3-2	TRBJ1-5	.	CASSPSTGPQHF	TGTGCCAGCAGCCCTTCGACAGGACCCCAGCATTTT
.	TRBV2	TRBJ1-1	.	CASSAARTLNTEAFF	TGTGCCAGCAGTGCCGCCAGGACTCTGAACACTGAAGCTTTCTTT
.	TRBV7-3	TRBJ2-1	TRBD1	CASSLSTGGLDEQFF	TGTGCCAGCAGCTTATCGACAGGGGGGCTCGATGAGCAGTTCTTC
.	TRBV6-1	TRBJ1-6	TRBD1	CASSEPGGIRSPLHF	TGTGCCAGCAGTGAGCCAGGGGGAATTAGATCACCCCTCCACTTT
.	TRBV30	TRBJ1-6	.	CAWSELSGSSYNSPLHF	TGTGCCTGGAGTGAGTTGAGCGGGAGCTCCTATAATTCACCCCTCCACTTT
.	TRBV7-2	TRBJ2-1	TRBD1	CASSLDRASYNEQFF	TGTGCCAGCAGCCTGGACAGGGCCTCCTACAATGAGCAGTTCTTC
.	TRBV4-2	TRBJ2-7	TRBD1	CASSPRQGTYEQYF	TGTGCCAGCAGCCCCAGACAGGGTACCTACGAGCAGTACTTC
few	TRBV19	TRBJ2-2	.	CASSAGLENTGELFF	TGTGCCAGTAGTGCGGGACTCGAGAACACCGGGGAGCTGTTTTTT
few	TRBV13	TRBJ1-1	.	CASSLSQTSTEAFF	TGTGCCAGCAGCTTATCACAGACAAGCACTGAAGCTTTCTTT
.	TRBV5-1	TRBJ1-3	TRBD1	CASSETGMAGNTIYF	TGCGCCAGCAGCGAGACAGGGATGGCTGGAAACACCATATATTTT
.	TRBV6-1	TRBJ1-5	TRBD1	CASSDTDRVWGLEGPQHF	TGTGCCAGCAGTGATACGGACAGGGTGTGGGGCCTGGAGGGGCCCCAGCATTTT
.	TRBV6-5	TRBJ1-6	.	CASTPSLQGSPLHF	TGTGCCAGCACCCCTAGTCTTCAGGGGTCACCCCTCCACTTT
few	TRBV5-1	TRBJ1-5	.	CASSLGQNSNQPQHF	TGCGCCAGCAGCTTGGGACAGAATAGCAATCAGCCCCAGCATTTT
.	TRBV3-1/TRBV3-2	TRBJ2-1	TRBD1	CASSQAPTGGNEQFF	TGTGCCAGCAGCCAAGCCCCCACAGGGGGGAATGAGCAGTTCTTC
.	TRBV7-9	TRBJ1-2	.	CASSLGAVSANYGYTF	TGTGCCAGCAGCTTAGGTGCAGTATCAGCTAACTATGGCTACACCTTC
.	TRBV12-3/TRBV12-4	TRBJ2-3	.	CASSSNTDTQYF	TGTGCCAGCAGTTCCAACACAGATACGCAGTATTTT
.	TRBV5-1	TRBJ1-2	.	CASSLDRVGGYTF	TGCGCCAGCAGCTTGGACCGGGTCGGGGGCTACACCTTC
.	TRBV28	TRBJ1-6	.	CASSPGDRGPNSPLHF	TGTGCCAGCAGCCCGGGTGATAGGGGCCCTAATTCACCCCTCCACTTT
.	TRBV11-2	TRBJ2-3	TRBD2	CASSRQVAGGVTDTQYF	TGTGCCAGCAGCCGTCAGGTCGCGGGGGGGGTCACAGATACGCAGTATTTT
.	TRBV5-1	TRBJ1-5	.	CASSLTGGAGNQPQHF	TGCGCCAGCAGCCTAACGGGGGGCGCAGGCAATCAGCCCCAGCATTTT
.	TRBV6-5	TRBJ2-3	TRBD2	CATRSPSGATDTQYF	TGTGCCACCAGGTCCCCTAGCGGCGCCACAGATACGCAGTATTTT
.	TRBV9	TRBJ1-5	TRBD1	CASSPGQILINQPQHF	TGTGCCAGCAGCCCGGGACAGATACTAATCAATCAGCCCCAGCATTTT
.	TRBV5-4	TRBJ1-2	TRBD1	CASSLDREYGYTF	TGTGCCAGCAGCTTAGACAGGGAATATGGCTACACCTTC